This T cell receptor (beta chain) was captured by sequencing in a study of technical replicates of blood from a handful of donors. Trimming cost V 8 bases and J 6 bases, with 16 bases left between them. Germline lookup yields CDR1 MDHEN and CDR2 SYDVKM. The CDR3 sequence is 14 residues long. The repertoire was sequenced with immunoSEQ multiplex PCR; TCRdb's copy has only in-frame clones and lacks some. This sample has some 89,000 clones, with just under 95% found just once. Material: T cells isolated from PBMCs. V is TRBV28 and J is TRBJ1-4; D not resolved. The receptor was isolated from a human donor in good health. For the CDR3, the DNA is TGTGCCAGCTGGATGGGCCGAGCTGATGAAAAACTGTTTTTT. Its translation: CASWMGRADEKLFF.